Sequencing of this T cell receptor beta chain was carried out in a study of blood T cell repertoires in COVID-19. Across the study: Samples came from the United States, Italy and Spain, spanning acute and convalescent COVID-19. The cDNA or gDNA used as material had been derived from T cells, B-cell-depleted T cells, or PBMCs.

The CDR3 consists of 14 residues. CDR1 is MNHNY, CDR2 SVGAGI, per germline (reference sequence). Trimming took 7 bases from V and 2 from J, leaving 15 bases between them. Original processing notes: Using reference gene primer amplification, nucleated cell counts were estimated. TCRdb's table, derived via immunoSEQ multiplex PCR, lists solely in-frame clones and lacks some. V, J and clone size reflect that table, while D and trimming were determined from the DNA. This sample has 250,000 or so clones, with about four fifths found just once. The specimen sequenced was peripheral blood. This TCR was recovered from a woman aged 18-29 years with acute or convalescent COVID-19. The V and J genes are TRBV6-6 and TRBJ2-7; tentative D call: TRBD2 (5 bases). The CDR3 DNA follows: TGTGCCAGCAACCTTCCCCAGCGGCCCTACGAGCAGTACTTC. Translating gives CASNLPQRPYEQYF.